The 14 T cell receptor beta chains presented below share a single source sample, sequenced in a study of long-term antiretroviral therapy in people with HIV. The libraries were made with immunoSEQ v3.0 at survey level. TCRdb keeps only in-frame clones here, not all; method: immunoSEQ multiplex PCR. The data show around 31,000 clones, approximately 86% seen once. The specimen was unsorted PBMCs, collected around 5 years before starting antiretroviral therapy. These receptors were obtained from a man aged 50 to 60 with HIV.

The chain links TRBV28 to TRBJ2-3, with a tentative D call TRBD2 (6 bases). The CDR3 contains 16 residues. Per the germline V gene, CDR1 is MDHEN and CDR2 is SYDVKM. Trimming removed 3 bases from V and 0 bases from J, with 13 bases in between. The DNA for the CDR3 is TGTGCCAGCAGTTTTAGTGGGGGGAAAAGCACAGATACGCAGTATTTT. This encodes CASSFSGGKSTDTQYF.

The CDR3 loop reads CASSASGSHTQYF. The CDR3 region has the DNA TGTGCCAGCAGCGCAAGCGGGAGCCATACGCAGTATTTT. The V and J genes are TRBV7-2 and TRBJ2-3; TRBD2 aligns across 8 bases. Germline V gene sequence: CDR1 SGHTA, CDR2 FQGNSA. The J segment lost 7 bases and the V segment lost 5 bases, leaving 5 bases of the junction unmatched. This CDR3 contains 13 residues.

V gene TRBV9 combines with J gene TRBJ1-3; D call uncertain. Germline V CDR1 and CDR2: SGDLS, YYNGEE. Trimming removed 0 bases at V and 0 bases at J, with 10 bases between. The CDR3 contains 16 residues. The CDR3 DNA is TGTGCCAGCAGCGTAGGGGGAGGGTCCTCTGGAAACACCATATATTTT. Translation: CASSVGGGSSGNTIYF.

This clone was recorded only once. The genes are TRBV4-3 and TRBJ1-3; 7 nucleotides line up with TRBD1. After removal of 1 base from V and 0 bases from J, the junction contained 3 bases not matched to a gene. Germline V gene data show CDR1 as LGHNA and CDR2 as YSLEER. The CDR3 is 16 amino acids. Written as DNA, the CDR3 is TGCGCCAGCAGCCAAGTAGGGGGCCACTCTGGAAACACCATATATTTT. It yields the protein CASSQVGGHSGNTIYF.

The V call is TRBV9, the J call TRBJ1-6; D may be TRBD1 (6 bases). The V gene's germline CDR1 is SGDLS and CDR2 YYNGEE. This CDR3 spans 15 amino acids. The V end lost 3 bases, the J end lost 10 bases, and 17 bases lay between the germline ends. The CDR3 protein is CASSGAWTVDSPLHF. CDR3 in DNA: TGTGCCAGCAGCGGGGCCTGGACAGTTGACTCACCCCTCCACTTT. Supplemented by reference TRBV9 and TRBJ1-6, the full variable domain reads DSGVTQTPKHLITATGQRVTLRCSPRSGDLSVYWYQQSLDQGLQFLIQYYNGEERAKGNILERFSAQQFPDLHSELNLSSLELGDSALYFCASSGAWTVDSPLHFGNGTRLTVT.

The V gene is TRBV5-1, the J gene TRBJ1-2; D call uncertain. Germline loops: CDR1 SGHRS, CDR2 YFSETQ. Trimming removed 2 bases at V and 2 bases at J, with 10 bases between. The CDR3 runs 14 residues. As DNA, the CDR3 is TGCGCCAGCAGCTTCAACGGCGAGAACTATGGCTACACCTTC. Residues: CASSFNGENYGYTF.

In DNA, the CDR3 is TGTGCCAGCAGCGTAGACTTATCCGCCTACGCCTACACCTTC. This translates into CASSVDLSAYAYTF. The chain uses TRBV9 and TRBJ1-2; D gene unclear. Trimming removed 0 bases at V and 10 bases at J, with 16 bases between. The CDR3 runs 14 residues. The germline CDR1 and CDR2 sequences are SGDLS and YYNGEE. The entire variable domain, with the rest obtained from reference TRBV9 and TRBJ1-2, is as follows: DSGVTQTPKHLITATGQRVTLRCSPRSGDLSVYWYQQSLDQGLQFLIQYYNGEERAKGNILERFSAQQFPDLHSELNLSSLELGDSALYFCASSVDLSAYAYTFGSGTRLTVV.

The chain joins TRBV7-3 to TRBJ1-6; no definite D call. The germline CDR1 and CDR2 sequences are SGHTA and FQGTGA. CDR3 size: 13 residues. The germline V and J ends were trimmed by 2 bases and 7 bases, with 6 bases remaining between them. Here the CDR3 DNA reads TGTGCCAGCAGCTTACCCGGGAATTCACCCCTCCACTTT. Translated, it gives CASSLPGNSPLHF.

In this sample, this clone turned up a few times. The V gene is TRBV30, the J gene TRBJ1-5; weak D call: TRBD1 (5 bases). The length of the CDR3 is 14 residues. Germline CDR1 and CDR2: GTSNPN and SVGIG (reference sequence). The germline V and J ends were trimmed by 1 base and 4 bases, with 11 bases remaining between them. The CDR3 loop reads CAWSGGTVNQPQHF. Written as DNA, the CDR3 is TGTGCCTGGAGTGGCGGGACCGTTAATCAGCCCCAGCATTTT. The whole variable domain, filled in from reference TRBV30 and TRBJ1-5, reads SQTIHQWPATLVQPVGSPLSLECTVEGTSNPNLYWYRQAAGRGLQLLFYSVGIGQISSEVPQNLSASRPQDRQFILSSKKLLLSDSGFYLCAWSGGTVNQPQHFGDGTRLSIL.

This chain uses TRBV2 with TRBJ2-1, with a tentative D call TRBD2 (6 bases). The CDR3 has 11 amino acids. Germline assignment: CDR1 SNHLY and CDR2 FYNNEI. V was clipped by 6 bases and J by 8 bases, with 8 bases between them. In DNA form, the CDR3 reads TGTGCCAGCAGCCCTAGCGATGAGCAGTTCTTC. Amino acids: CASSPSDEQFF.

The chain joins TRBV27 to TRBJ1-5; possible D gene TRBD1, 5 bases. The CDR3 spans 16 residues. The V and J ends lost 6 bases and 1 base respectively, with 16 bases between them. In germline, CDR1 is MNHEY, CDR2 SMNVEV (reference sequence). Here the CDR3 reads CASRAQALQSNQPQHF. In DNA form, the CDR3 reads TGTGCCAGCAGAGCACAGGCCCTCCAAAGCAATCAGCCCCAGCATTTT.

The sample holds a few counts of this clone. CDR3 coding DNA: TGTGCCAGCAGTTACCCCAGGGGATACAATCAGCCCCAGCATTTT. Translating gives CASSYPRGYNQPQHF. The gene calls are TRBV6-5 and TRBJ1-5; possibly TRBD1 for D (6 bases). V shed 2 bases and J shed 3 bases, with 11 bases lying between them. CDR3 length equals 15 residues. The germline gives CDR1 MNHEY, CDR2 SVGAGI.

This chain connects TRBV5-1 to TRBJ1-3; D is unresolved. CDR1 and CDR2 from the germline V gene are SGHRS and YFSETQ. The CDR3 has 13 amino acids. V lost 4 bases and J 7 bases, leaving 12 bases between the germline ends. The CDR3 sequence: CASSEGPGNTIYF. CDR3 in DNA: TGCGCCAGCAGCGAGGGCCCGGGGAACACCATATATTTT.

The CDR3, as DNA: TGTGCCACCACTTCGGGGGTGAACACCGGGGAGCTGTTTTTT. Protein product: CATTSGVNTGELFF. This rearrangement joins TRBV11-2 to TRBJ2-2; TRBD2 might be the D (6 bases). Germline-derived CDR1 and CDR2 are SGHAT and FQNNGV. The CDR3 has 14 amino acids. The V end lost 10 bases, the J end lost 1 base, and 13 bases lay between the germline ends.